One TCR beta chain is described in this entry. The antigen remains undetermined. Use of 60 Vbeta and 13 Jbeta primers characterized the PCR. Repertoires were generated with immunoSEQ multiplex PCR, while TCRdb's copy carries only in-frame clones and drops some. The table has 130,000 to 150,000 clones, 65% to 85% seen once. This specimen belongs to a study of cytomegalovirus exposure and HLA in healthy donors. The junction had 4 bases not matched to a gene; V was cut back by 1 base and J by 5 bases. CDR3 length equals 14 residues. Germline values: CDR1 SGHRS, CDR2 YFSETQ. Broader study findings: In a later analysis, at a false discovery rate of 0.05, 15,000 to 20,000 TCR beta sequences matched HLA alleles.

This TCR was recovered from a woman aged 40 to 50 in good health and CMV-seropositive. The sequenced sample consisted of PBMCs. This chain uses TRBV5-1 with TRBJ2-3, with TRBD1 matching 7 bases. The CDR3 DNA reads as TGCGCCAGCAGCTTGTTTGGACAGGAAGATACGCAGTATTTT. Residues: CASSLFGQEDTQYF. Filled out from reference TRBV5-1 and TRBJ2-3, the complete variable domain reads KAGVTQTPRYLIKTRGQQVTLSCSPISGHRSVSWYQQTPGQGLQFLFEYFSETQRNKGNFPGRFSGRQFSNSRSEMNVSTLELGDSALYLCASSLFGQEDTQYFGPGTRLTVL.